Described below is a single T cell receptor beta chain sequence and its context. The antigen remains undetermined. cDNA serving as the sequencing template came from extracted, reverse transcribed RNA. The table came from immunoSEQ multiplex PCR; TCRdb's copy has only in-frame clones and leaves some out. The sample consists of about 140,000 clones, approximately 85% of them appearing once. The CDR3 runs to 15 residues. Looked up from germline, CDR1 is MNHNY and CDR2 is SVGAGI (reference sequence). Trimming pared 11 bases from V and 6 bases from J, leaving 25 bases between. Noted treatment: oral pan-JAK inhibitor, 5-10 mg twice daily. Researchers took lesional scalp punch biopsies and peripheral blood from people who were alopecia areata patients. These data originate in a study of CD8+ T cells in alopecia areata. Study-wide background: After 6 to 18 months of tofacitinib, follow-up continued 6 months off drug. Broader study findings: Researchers reported that TCR sharing among patients proved less clear than in mice, possibly HLA-linked.

This chain connects TRBV6-6 to TRBJ1-1, with D maybe TRBD1 (5 bases). Sequenced material: CD8+ T cells sorted from blood, taken at week 4, from a patient treated with tofacitinib. This clonotype originated in a human donor with alopecia areata. Here the CDR3 DNA reads TGTGCCTCCGGAAGCGTCTACGAACAGGCCTCTGAAGCTTTCTTT. It codes for CASGSVYEQASEAFF.